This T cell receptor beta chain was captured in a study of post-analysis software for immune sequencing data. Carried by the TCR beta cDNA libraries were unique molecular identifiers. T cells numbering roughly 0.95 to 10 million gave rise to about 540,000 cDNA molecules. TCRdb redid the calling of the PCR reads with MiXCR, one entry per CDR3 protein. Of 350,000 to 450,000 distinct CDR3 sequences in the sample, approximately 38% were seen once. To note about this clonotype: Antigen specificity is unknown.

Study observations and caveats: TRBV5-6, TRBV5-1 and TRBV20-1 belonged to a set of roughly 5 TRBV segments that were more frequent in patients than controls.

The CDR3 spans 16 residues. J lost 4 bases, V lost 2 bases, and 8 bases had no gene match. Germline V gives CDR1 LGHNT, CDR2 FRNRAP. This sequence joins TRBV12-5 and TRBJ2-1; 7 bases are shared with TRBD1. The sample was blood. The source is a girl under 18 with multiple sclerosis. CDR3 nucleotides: TGTGCTAGTGGTTTGCCCCCCGGACAGGTTTACAATGAGCAGTTCTTC. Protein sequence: CASGLPPGQVYNEQFF.